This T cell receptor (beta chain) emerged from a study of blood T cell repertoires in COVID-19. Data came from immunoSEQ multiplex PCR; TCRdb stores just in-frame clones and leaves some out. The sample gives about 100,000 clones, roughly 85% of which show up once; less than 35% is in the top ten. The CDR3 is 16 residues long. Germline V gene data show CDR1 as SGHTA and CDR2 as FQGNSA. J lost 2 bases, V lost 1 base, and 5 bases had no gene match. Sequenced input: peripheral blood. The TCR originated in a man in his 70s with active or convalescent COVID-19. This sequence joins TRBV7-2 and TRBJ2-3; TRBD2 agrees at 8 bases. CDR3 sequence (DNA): TGTGCCAGCAGCTTAGTTGGCGGGGGGCTCACAGATACGCAGTATTTT. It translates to CASSLVGGGLTDTQYF.